The rows below give T cell receptor beta chains drawn from one sample of a study of blood T cell repertoires in COVID-19. Using immunoSEQ multiplex PCR, the repertoire was profiled, and TCRdb retains in-frame clones only, with some absent. The table lists 110,000 to 150,000 clones, roughly 85% of them singletons. Source material: peripheral blood. The receptors were gathered from a man aged 45-65 years with acute or convalescent COVID-19. Both conserved end residues are part of each CDR3. The D gene is left open where the match is weak.

j_call	v_call	d_call	cdr3_nt	cdr3_aa
TRBJ1-1	TRBV5-4	NA	TGTGCCAGCAGCCGAGGGACATCGGCGAACACTGAAGCTTTCTTT	CASSRGTSANTEAFF
TRBJ1-1	TRBV2	TRBD1	TGTGCCAGCAAGATCGGACAGGGGAAAGCTTTCTTT	CASKIGQGKAFF
TRBJ2-5	TRBV30	TRBD1	TGTGCGAGGGACAGGGACCTCGGGACCCAGTACTTC	CARDRDLGTQYF
TRBJ2-6	TRBV7-6	NA	TGTGCCAGCAGCTTAAGGTCGGGTAGACCATCTGGGGCCAACGTCCTGACTTTC	CASSLRSGRPSGANVLTF
TRBJ1-5	TRBV5-6	NA	TGTGCCAGCAGCCGACAGGTACTCAATAATCAGCCCCAGCATTTT	CASSRQVLNNQPQHF
TRBJ1-2	TRBV7-9	TRBD1	TGTGCCAGCAGCTTGGGCACTTACGGACAGGGGGGAACTAACTATGGCTACACCTTC	CASSLGTYGQGGTNYGYTF
TRBJ2-3	TRBV5-4	TRBD2	TGTGCCAGCAGCTTGGGACTAGCGGACACAGATACGCAGTATTTT	CASSLGLADTDTQYF
TRBJ2-1	TRBV18	TRBD2	TGTGCCAGCTCACCACGGGGGCCCGGCGGGGGGGCGTACAATGAGCAGTTCTTC	CASSPRGPGGGAYNEQFF
TRBJ1-3	TRBV7-2	TRBD1	TGTGCCAGCAGCTTAGTTGGACAGGGGTTCGGAAACACCATATATTTT	CASSLVGQGFGNTIYF
TRBJ2-7	TRBV28	TRBD2	TGTGCCAGCAGGGTAGAGCGGGACTCCTACGAGCAGTACTTC	CASRVERDSYEQYF
TRBJ2-7	TRBV11-3	NA	TGTGCCAGCAGCTTGGGGGGCGGGAGTTACCACGAGCAGTACTTC	CASSLGGGSYHEQYF
TRBJ2-7	TRBV7-2	NA	TGTGCCAGCAGCTTAGGCGGAGCCCAGCAGTACTTC	CASSLGGAQQYF
TRBJ2-7	TRBV27	NA	TGTGCCACATTAAAACAAGGGAGGACCTACGAGCAGTACTTC	CATLKQGRTYEQYF
TRBJ1-1	TRBV9	NA	TGTGCCAGCAGCACTTACCCACAGGGTACTATTGAAGCTTTCTTT	CASSTYPQGTIEAFF
TRBJ2-5	TRBV16	TRBD1	TGTGCCAGCAGCCAACGAGGACAGGGGGAACAAGAGACCCAGTACTTC	CASSQRGQGEQETQYF
TRBJ1-1	TRBV9	TRBD1	TGTGCCAGCAGCGCACAGGGGTCCCCCACTGAAGCTTTCTTT	CASSAQGSPTEAFF
TRBJ2-5	TRBV18	TRBD1	TGTGCCAGCTCACCGTGGGACAGGTCGGGCGAGACCCAGTACTTC	CASSPWDRSGETQYF
TRBJ2-1	TRBV4-2	NA	TGTGCCAGCAGCCAAGCCAGCTCTAGCTCCTACAATGAGCAGTTCTTC	CASSQASSSSYNEQFF
TRBJ2-7	TRBV7-8	NA	TGTGCCAGCAGCTCACTCCCGACAGCCTCCTACGAGCAGTACTTC	CASSSLPTASYEQYF
TRBJ1-2	TRBV5-4	NA	TGTGCCAGCAGCTTGGGGGAGAGGAGCTATGGCTACACCTTC	CASSLGERSYGYTF